These 20 T cell receptor beta chains were all obtained from the same sample, sequenced in a study of blood T cells in healthy people across ages. Then a second PCR, running about 6 to 11 cycles, was carried out with a sample-barcoded 5' primer and a J-beta primer mix. TCRdb fed the 5' RACE reads into MiXCR, producing one record per CDR3 protein. The sample yields about a million distinct CDR3 sequences, about 48% seen once. The sequenced sample was blood. The receptors originated from a man under 40 in good health.

This clonotype has only one observation. The J gene is TRBJ2-1, the V gene TRBV11-2; D tentatively fits TRBD1 or TRBD2 (5 bases each). Germline-derived CDR1 and CDR2 are SGHAT and FQNNGV. The CDR3 consists of 12 residues. The V gene lost 1 base and the J gene lost 12 bases, with 10 bases spanning the gap. CDR3: CASSLGGALQFF. In DNA, the CDR3 is TGTGCCAGCAGCTTAGGAGGGGCTTTGCAGTTCTTC.

The J gene is TRBJ2-2, the V gene TRBV9; TRBD1 matches 9 bases. Germline CDR1 and CDR2: SGDLS and YYNGEE. V trimming: 2 bases; J trimming: 8 bases; junction bases outside the gene matches: 10. The CDR3 spans 16 residues. In DNA form, the CDR3 reads TGTGCCAGCAGCGTTGGCGTCACAGGGGGCTCAGGGGAGCTGTTTTTT. Protein product: CASSVGVTGGSGELFF.

V gene TRBV4-3 combines with J gene TRBJ2-3; possibly TRBD2 for D (7 bases). This CDR3 has 17 residues. The V end lost 1 base, the J end lost 7 bases, and 21 bases lay between the germline ends. Germline lookup yields CDR1 LGHNA and CDR2 YSLEER. The CDR3 spells CASSQGARAGDTNTQYF. DNA for the CDR3: TGCGCCAGCAGCCAAGGGGCCCGTGCGGGGGACACGAATACGCAGTATTTT.

This sequence joins TRBV3-1 and TRBJ2-2; no clear D. This CDR3 has 15 residues. CDR1 and CDR2 (germline): LGHDT, YNNKEL (reference sequence). Trimming took 0 bases from V and 1 from J, leaving 6 bases between them. The CDR3 region has the DNA TGTGCCAGCAGCCAAGATTGGGTGAACACCGGGGAGCTGTTTTTT. Its protein product is CASSQDWVNTGELFF.

This chain connects TRBV20-1 to TRBJ2-1, with TRBD1 identical over 9 bases. The ends lost 3 bases at V and 7 bases at J; junction bases unmatched: 7. Germline V lookup: CDR1 DFQATT, CDR2 SNEGSKA (reference sequence). The CDR3 extends over 14 amino acids. CDR3 loop: CSARQEQGANEQFF. The DNA of the CDR3 is TGCAGTGCTAGGCAGGAACAGGGGGCTAATGAGCAGTTCTTC.

This clonotype appeared a few times. A much larger clone lies one base from this, so it may be a read error. V gene TRBV27 combines with J gene TRBJ2-5; D is possibly TRBD1 or TRBD2 (5 bases each). V was shortened by 5 bases and J by 7 bases, with 17 bases between the two germline ends. Germline V gene lookup returns CDR1 MNHEY and CDR2 SMNVEV (reference sequence). The CDR3 runs 14 residues. As DNA, the CDR3 is TGTGCCAGCAGTCCCCGCGGAGGCCAGGGGACCCAGTACTTC. Its translation is CASSPRGGQGTQYF.

This chain joins TRBV25-1 and TRBJ2-7; D is unclear. The CDR3 contains 13 residues. The germline V gene has CDR1 MGHDK and CDR2 SYGVNS. Trimming took 1 base from V and 3 from J, leaving 7 bases between them. CDR3 protein: CASSEFIGYEQYF. The CDR3 DNA is TGTGCCAGCAGTGAATTTATTGGCTACGAGCAGTACTTC.

The chain couples TRBV12-3 or TRBV12-4 to TRBJ1-1, with no clear D. Trimming shortened V by 3 bases and J by 1 base, and 6 bases separated the two germline ends. There are 13 residues in the CDR3. The DNA for the CDR3 is TGTGCCAGCAGTTTGGAAAAGAACACTGAAGCTTTCTTT. Its protein product is CASSLEKNTEAFF.

The rearrangement joins TRBV6-2 or TRBV6-3 to TRBJ2-7; the D is unclear. Per the germline V gene, CDR1 is MNHEY and CDR2 is SVGEGT. Trimming cost V 6 bases and J 5 bases, with 8 bases left between them. The CDR3 has 11 residues. CDR3 residues: CASSPKNEQYF. For the CDR3, the DNA is TGTGCCAGCAGCCCCAAAAACGAGCAGTACTTC.

V and J are TRBV6-2 or TRBV6-3 and TRBJ2-5, with TRBD2 identical over 10 bases. With 2 bases clipped from V and 2 bases from J, the junction kept 5 bases outside the gene matches. Germline V CDR1 and CDR2: MNHEY, SVGEGT. This CDR3 spans 16 amino acids. CDR3 coding DNA: TGTGCCAGCAGTTACGGAGGTAGCGGGGGGCAAGAGACCCAGTACTTC. It specifies CASSYGGSGGQETQYF.

The chain recombines TRBV10-3 with TRBJ2-3, with D uncertain. Germline values: CDR1 ENHRY, CDR2 SYGVKD. The CDR3 covers 14 residues. V lost 4 bases to trimming and J lost 2 bases, with 10 bases between them. The CDR3 DNA is TGTGCCATCAGTGTGTCTTCTAACACAGATACGCAGTATTTT. Its translation: CAISVSSNTDTQYF.

This clonotype occurred a few times. V gene TRBV9 combines with J gene TRBJ2-7, with 10 bases identical to TRBD1. The CDR3 is made up of 15 amino acids. V lost 4 bases to trimming and J lost 0 bases; unmatched junction nucleotides: 4. The germline CDR1 and CDR2 sequences are SGDLS and YYNGEE. The CDR3 region is CASSPGTGDSYEQYF. The CDR3 region has the DNA TGTGCCAGCAGCCCCGGGACAGGGGACTCCTACGAGCAGTACTTC.

This clonotype was recorded only once. The genes are TRBV4-2 and TRBJ2-6, with TRBD1 matching over 11 bases. Germline trimming cut 3 bases from V and 4 bases from J; bases unmatched to any gene: 14. Germline CDR1 and CDR2: LGHNA and YNFKEQ. The CDR3 covers 20 residues. This CDR3 is CASSQSWLGQGASGANVLTF. Written as DNA, the CDR3 is TGTGCCAGCAGCCAGTCCTGGTTAGGACAGGGGGCGTCAGGGGCCAACGTCCTGACTTTC.

The rearrangement joins TRBV6-6 to TRBJ1-4; the D gene is possibly TRBD1 (6 bases). Germline V gene sequence: CDR1 MNHNY, CDR2 SVGAGI (reference sequence). The CDR3 covers 15 residues. Between the trimmed V and J ends, which lost 2 bases and 7 bases, there was a span of 14 bases. Written as DNA, the CDR3 is TGTGCCAGCAGTTACCGCGGGGGCGTGGGTGAAAAACTGTTTTTT. Translation: CASSYRGGVGEKLFF.

The chain employs TRBV7-2 and TRBJ2-3; the D gene is possibly TRBD2 (5 bases). This CDR3 is built from 17 residues. Trimming took 2 bases from V and 1 from J, leaving 16 bases between them. Germline V gene data show CDR1 as SGHTA and CDR2 as FQGNSA. CDR3 sequence: CASSLLSLASRTDTQYF. The CDR3 DNA sequence: TGTGCCAGCAGCTTATTGTCCTTGGCTAGCCGCACAGATACGCAGTATTTT.

The chain links TRBV7-9 to TRBJ2-5; TRBD2 agrees at 12 bases. Looked up from germline, CDR1 is SEHNR and CDR2 is FQNEAQ (reference sequence). The CDR3 sequence is 16 residues long. V shed 4 bases, J shed 3 bases, and the junction held 6 bases outside the gene matches. CDR3 protein: CASSSGLAGTEETQYF. The DNA for the CDR3 is TGTGCCAGCAGCTCCGGACTAGCGGGAACTGAAGAGACCCAGTACTTC.

V gene TRBV5-1 combines with J gene TRBJ2-5; 11 bases are shared with TRBD2. The CDR3 covers 15 residues. Germline lookup yields CDR1 SGHRS and CDR2 YFSETQ. Trimming took 3 bases from V and 2 from J; bases not matched to a gene: 3. This CDR3 reads CASSSGLAAQETQYF. Written as DNA, the CDR3 is TGCGCCAGCAGCTCGGGACTAGCGGCGCAAGAGACCCAGTACTTC. The full variable domain, completed using reference TRBV5-1 and TRBJ2-5, is KAGVTQTPRYLIKTRGQQVTLSCSPISGHRSVSWYQQTPGQGLQFLFEYFSETQRNKGNFPGRFSGRQFSNSRSEMNVSTLELGDSALYLCASSSGLAAQETQYFGPGTRLLVL.

This chain links TRBV19 with TRBJ2-1, with 14 bases that match TRBD2. CDR3 length: 15 amino acids. Germline V lookup: CDR1 LNHDA, CDR2 SQIVND (reference sequence). V was clipped by 4 bases and J by 7 bases; unmatched bases: 3. The CDR3 DNA reads as TGTGCCAGTAGTAAGACTAGCGGGGGGGTAAATGAGCAGTTCTTC. Its translation: CASSKTSGGVNEQFF.

This rearrangement joins TRBV6-6 to TRBJ1-1; D gene uncertain. This CDR3 has 15 residues. Germline loops: CDR1 MNHNY, CDR2 SVGAGI (reference sequence). V lost 6 bases to trimming and J lost 5 bases, with 19 bases between them. The CDR3 reads CASSSPDASRTEAFF. In DNA, the CDR3 is TGTGCCAGCAGCTCGCCGGACGCTAGCAGGACTGAAGCTTTCTTT.

V is TRBV12-3 or TRBV12-4 and J is TRBJ1-5, with 7 bases that match TRBD1. After removal of 6 bases from V and 0 bases from J, the junction contained 2 bases not matched to a gene. The CDR3 has 14 residues. The CDR3 region has the DNA TGTGCCAGCAGGACAGGGTATAGCAATCAGCCCCAGCATTTT. It is translated as CASRTGYSNQPQHF.